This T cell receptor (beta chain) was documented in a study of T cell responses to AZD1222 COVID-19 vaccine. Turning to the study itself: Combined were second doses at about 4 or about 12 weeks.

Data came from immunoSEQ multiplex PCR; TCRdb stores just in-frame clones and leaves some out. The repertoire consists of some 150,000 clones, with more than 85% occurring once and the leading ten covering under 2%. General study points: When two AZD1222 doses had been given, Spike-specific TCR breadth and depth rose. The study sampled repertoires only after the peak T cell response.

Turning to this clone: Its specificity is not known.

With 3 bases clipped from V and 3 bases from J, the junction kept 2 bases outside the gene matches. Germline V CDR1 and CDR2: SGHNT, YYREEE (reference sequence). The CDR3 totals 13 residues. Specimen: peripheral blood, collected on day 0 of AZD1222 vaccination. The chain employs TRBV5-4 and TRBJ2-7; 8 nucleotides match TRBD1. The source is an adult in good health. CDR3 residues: CASSSGTGYEQYF. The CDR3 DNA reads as TGTGCCAGCAGCTCCGGGACAGGCTACGAGCAGTACTTC.